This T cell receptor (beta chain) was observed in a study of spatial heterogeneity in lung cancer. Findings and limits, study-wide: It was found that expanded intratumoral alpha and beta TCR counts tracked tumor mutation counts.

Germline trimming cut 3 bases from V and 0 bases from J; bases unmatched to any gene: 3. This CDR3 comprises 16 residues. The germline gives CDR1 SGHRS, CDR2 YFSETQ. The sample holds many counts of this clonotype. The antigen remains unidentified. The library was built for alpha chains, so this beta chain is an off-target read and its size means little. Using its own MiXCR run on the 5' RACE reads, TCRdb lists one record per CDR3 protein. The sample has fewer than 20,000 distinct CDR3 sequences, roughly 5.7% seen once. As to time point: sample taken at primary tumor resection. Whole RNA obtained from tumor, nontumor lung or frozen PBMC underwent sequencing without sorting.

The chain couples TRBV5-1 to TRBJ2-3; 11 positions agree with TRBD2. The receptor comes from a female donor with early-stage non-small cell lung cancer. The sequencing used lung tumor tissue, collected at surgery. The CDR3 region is CASSSGLAESTDTQYF. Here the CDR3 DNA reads TGCGCCAGCAGCTCGGGACTAGCGGAGAGCACAGATACGCAGTATTTT.